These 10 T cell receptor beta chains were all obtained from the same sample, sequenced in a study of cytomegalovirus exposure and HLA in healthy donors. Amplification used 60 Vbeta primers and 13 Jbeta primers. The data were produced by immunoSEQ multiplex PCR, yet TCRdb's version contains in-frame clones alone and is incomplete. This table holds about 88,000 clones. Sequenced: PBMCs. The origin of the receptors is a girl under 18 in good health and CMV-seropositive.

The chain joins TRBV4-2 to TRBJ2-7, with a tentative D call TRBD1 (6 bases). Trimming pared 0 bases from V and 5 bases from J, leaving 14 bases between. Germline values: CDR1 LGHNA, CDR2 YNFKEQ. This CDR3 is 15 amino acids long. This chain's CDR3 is CASSQDLQGPNEQYF. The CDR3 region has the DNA TGTGCCAGCAGCCAAGATCTACAGGGTCCTAACGAGCAGTACTTC.

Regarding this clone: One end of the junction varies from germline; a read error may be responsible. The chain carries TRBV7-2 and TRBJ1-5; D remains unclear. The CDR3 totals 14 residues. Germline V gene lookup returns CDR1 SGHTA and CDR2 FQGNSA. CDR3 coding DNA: TGTGCCAGCAGCTTAGCGGATAGCAATCGGCCCCAGCATTTT. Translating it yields CASSLADSNRPQHF.

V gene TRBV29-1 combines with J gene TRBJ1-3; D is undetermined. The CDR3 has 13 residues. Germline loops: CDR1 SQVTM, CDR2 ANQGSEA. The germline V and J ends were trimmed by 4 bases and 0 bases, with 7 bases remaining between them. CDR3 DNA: TGCAGCGTTGGACAAAGCTCTGGAAACACCATATATTTT. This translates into CSVGQSSGNTIYF.

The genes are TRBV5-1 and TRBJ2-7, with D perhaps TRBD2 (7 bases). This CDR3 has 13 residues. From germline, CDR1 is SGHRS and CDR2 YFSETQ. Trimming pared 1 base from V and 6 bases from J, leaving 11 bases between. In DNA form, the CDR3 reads TGCGCCAGCAGCTTGAAAGGGGGGGCCGAGCAGTACTTC. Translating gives CASSLKGGAEQYF.

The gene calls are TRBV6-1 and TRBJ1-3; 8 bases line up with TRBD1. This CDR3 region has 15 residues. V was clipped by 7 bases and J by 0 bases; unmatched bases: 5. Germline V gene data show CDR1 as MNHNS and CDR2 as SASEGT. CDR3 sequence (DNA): TGTGCCAGCAACCCCGGACAGGGCTCTGGAAACACCATATATTTT. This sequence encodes CASNPGQGSGNTIYF.

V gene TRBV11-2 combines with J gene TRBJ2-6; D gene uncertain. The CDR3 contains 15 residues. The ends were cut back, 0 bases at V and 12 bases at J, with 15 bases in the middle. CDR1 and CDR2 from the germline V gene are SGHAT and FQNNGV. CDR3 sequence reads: CASSLDLTTPLVLTF. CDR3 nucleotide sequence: TGTGCCAGCAGCTTAGACCTCACTACTCCACTCGTCCTGACTTTC.

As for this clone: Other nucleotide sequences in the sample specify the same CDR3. In DNA form, the CDR3 reads TGTGCCAGCAGCTTTCGGGAGACCCAGTACTTC. Amino acids: CASSFRETQYF. The chain combines TRBV7-2 with TRBJ2-5; the D is unclear. CDR3 length equals 11 residues. V lost 3 bases, J lost 5 bases, and 4 bases lay in between. In germline, CDR1 is SGHTA, CDR2 FQGNSA.

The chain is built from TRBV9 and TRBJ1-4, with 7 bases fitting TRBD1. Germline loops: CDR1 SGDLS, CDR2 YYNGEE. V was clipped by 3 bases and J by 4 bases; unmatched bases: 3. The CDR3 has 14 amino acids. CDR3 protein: CASSGGQHNEKLFF. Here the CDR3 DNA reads TGTGCCAGCAGCGGGGGACAGCATAATGAAAAACTGTTTTTT. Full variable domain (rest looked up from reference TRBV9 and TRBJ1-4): DSGVTQTPKHLITATGQRVTLRCSPRSGDLSVYWYQQSLDQGLQFLIQYYNGEERAKGNILERFSAQQFPDLHSELNLSSLELGDSALYFCASSGGQHNEKLFFGSGTQLSVL.

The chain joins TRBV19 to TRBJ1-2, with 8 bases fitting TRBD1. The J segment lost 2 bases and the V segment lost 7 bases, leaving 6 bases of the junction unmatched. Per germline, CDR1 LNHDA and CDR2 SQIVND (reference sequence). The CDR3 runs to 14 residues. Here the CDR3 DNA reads TGTGCCAGTACCCCGGGACAGGTCAACTATGGCTACACCTTC. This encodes CASTPGQVNYGYTF.

CDR3: CASSLSSTNTEAFF. The DNA for the CDR3 is TGTGCCAGCAGTTTATCGTCAACAAACACTGAAGCTTTCTTT. The J gene is TRBJ1-1, the V gene TRBV27; no reliable D call. The germline V gene encodes CDR1 MNHEY and CDR2 SMNVEV (reference sequence). The CDR3 covers 14 residues. Trimming took 0 bases from V and 2 from J, leaving 7 bases between them.